The clone carrying this TCR beta chain was found once. Its antigen is undetermined. Germline V lookup: CDR1 SEHNR, CDR2 FQNEAQ (reference sequence). This CDR3 is built from 14 residues. This entry belongs to a study of post-analysis software for immune sequencing data. Study-level background: Included among the disease courses, which were recorded for the cohort, were relapsing-remitting, secondary progressive and progressive-relapsing multiple sclerosis.

Study conclusions and caveats: Those samples that were prepared in the same batch co-clustered strongly by F measure. Normalized Chao1 diversity in multiple sclerosis patients fell significantly below that of controls. When patients were compared with controls, four or five TRBV segments were more frequent, TRBV5-6, TRBV5-1 and TRBV20-1 among them.

The TCR beta cDNA libraries contained unique molecular identifiers. TCRdb reprocessed the PCR reads with MiXCR, giving one entry per CDR3 protein. The sample includes approximately 770,000 distinct CDR3 sequences, about half seen only once; the top ten take roughly 5%. J is TRBJ2-5 and V is TRBV7-9, with TRBD1 matching 7 bases. The J call may be incorrect, as the DNA end agrees better with TRBJ2-7. Sequences were obtained from blood. The receptor was derived from a girl aged 5-17 years with multiple sclerosis. The CDR3 loop reads CASSLGQRTHEQYF. As DNA, the CDR3 is TGTGCCAGCAGCCTGGGACAGAGAACACACGAGCAGTACTTC.